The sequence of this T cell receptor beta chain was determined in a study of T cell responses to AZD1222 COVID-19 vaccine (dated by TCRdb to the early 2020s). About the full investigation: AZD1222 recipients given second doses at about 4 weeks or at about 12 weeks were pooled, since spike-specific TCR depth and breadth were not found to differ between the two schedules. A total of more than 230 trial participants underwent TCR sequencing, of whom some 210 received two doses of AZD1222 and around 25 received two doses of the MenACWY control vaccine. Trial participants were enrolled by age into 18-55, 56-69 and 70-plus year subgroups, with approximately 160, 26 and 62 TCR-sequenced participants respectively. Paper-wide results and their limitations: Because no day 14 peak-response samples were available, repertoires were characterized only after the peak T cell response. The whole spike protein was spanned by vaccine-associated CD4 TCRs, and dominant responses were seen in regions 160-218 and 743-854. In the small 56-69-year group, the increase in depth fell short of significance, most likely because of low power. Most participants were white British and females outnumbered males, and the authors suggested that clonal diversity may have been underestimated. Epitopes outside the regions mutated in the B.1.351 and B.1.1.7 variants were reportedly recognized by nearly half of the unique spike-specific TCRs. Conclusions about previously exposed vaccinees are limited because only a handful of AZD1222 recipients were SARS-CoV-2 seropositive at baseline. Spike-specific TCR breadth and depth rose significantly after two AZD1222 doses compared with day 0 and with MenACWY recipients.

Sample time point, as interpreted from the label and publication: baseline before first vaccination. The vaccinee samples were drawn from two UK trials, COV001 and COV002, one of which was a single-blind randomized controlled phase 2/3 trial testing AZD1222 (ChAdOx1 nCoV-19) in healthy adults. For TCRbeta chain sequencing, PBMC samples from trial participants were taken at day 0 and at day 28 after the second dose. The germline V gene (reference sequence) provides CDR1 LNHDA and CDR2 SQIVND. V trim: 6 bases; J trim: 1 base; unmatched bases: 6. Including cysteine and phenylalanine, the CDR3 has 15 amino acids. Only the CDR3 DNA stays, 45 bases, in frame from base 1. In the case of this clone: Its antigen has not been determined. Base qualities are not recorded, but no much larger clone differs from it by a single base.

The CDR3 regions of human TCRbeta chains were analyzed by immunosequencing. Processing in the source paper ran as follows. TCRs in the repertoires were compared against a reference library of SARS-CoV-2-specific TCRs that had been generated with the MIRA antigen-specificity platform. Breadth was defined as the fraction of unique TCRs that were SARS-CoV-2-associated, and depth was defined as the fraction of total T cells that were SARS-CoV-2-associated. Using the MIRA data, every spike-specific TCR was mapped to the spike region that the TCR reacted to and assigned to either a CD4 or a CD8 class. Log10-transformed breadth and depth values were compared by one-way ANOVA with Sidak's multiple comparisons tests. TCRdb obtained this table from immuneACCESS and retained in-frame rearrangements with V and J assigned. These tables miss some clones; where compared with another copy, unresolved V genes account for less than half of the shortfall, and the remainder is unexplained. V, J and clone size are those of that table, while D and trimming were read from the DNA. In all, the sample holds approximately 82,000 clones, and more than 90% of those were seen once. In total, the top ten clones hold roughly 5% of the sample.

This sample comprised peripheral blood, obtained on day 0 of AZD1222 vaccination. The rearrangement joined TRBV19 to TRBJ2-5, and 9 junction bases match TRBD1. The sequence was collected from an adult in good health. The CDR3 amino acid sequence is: CASRKDRGGQETQYF. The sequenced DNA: TGTGCCAGTAGGAAGGACAGGGGCGGCCAAGAGACCCAGTACTTC.